This T cell receptor beta chain came from a study of blood T cell repertoires in COVID-19 (dated by TCRdb to about 2020). A note on the overall study: Samples covering the acute and convalescent phases of COVID-19 were provided by collaborators in the United States, Italy and Spain. The material from the prospective study consisted of cDNA or gDNA derived from T cells, B-cell-depleted T cells, or PBMCs. The dataset comprised deeply sampled blood TCRbeta repertoires from subjects exposed to, actively infected with, or recovered from COVID-19. A freely available public database, intended as a resource for researchers studying the immune response to SARS-CoV-2, is where the repertoires were released. The samples were drawn from two sources: the first 160 participants of the ongoing ImmuneRACE study, and about 1,300 subjects contributed by 6 global collaborators. A de-identified subject ID, COVID-19 status, age in years and sex were almost always included in the sample metadata. Where available, HLA class I and class II types were obtained from metadata supplied by the sample provider rather than from assay-based typing. Findings and caveats that apply to the study as a whole: The quantity of clinical and demographic metadata differed by source and by participant and was supplied without curation.

V trim: 6 bases; J trim: 6 bases; unmatched bases: 6. There are 14 amino acids in the CDR3, from cysteine to phenylalanine inclusive. The CDR3 DNA has 42 bases and is translated from base 1. In the germline V gene, CDR1 corresponds to MNHEY and CDR2 to SVGAGI. On this clone: Which antigen it targets is not known. No quality values exist for individual bases; no much larger clone is one base distant.

The immunoSEQ Assay, a bias-controlled multiplex PCR, was used to amplify TCRbeta CDR3 regions from genomic DNA. As for the authors' bioinformatics: Nucleated cell counts per sample were estimated from amplification of reference gene primers within the assay. Sequence reads were collapsed and filtered to measure the absolute abundance of every unique TCRbeta CDR3 rearrangement. For each sample, productive Simpson clonality was calculated as the square root of Simpson's diversity index over productive rearrangements. TCRdb retrieved this table from immuneACCESS and kept in-frame rearrangements only. Not all clones are present; in checked studies, unresolved V genes account for under half, and no reason is known for the remainder. V and J calls and clone size come straight from that table; D and trimming were deduced from the DNA. This sample holds about 120,000 clones; approximately 83% were observed only once. The ten largest clones add up to around 6.3% of the sample.

Each collaborating institution followed its own protocols to collect whole blood in K2EDTA tubes. For TCRbeta analysis, collaborators shipped samples as frozen whole blood, isolated PBMCs, or DNA extracted from either of those sample types. The chain joins TRBV6-5 to TRBJ1-5, and TRBD1 matches 9 of the central bases. The receptor was isolated from a man older than 75 with active or convalescent COVID-19. Sequenced: peripheral blood. The CDR3 region reads CASSATGGSQPQHF. The DNA is TGTGCCAGCAGCGCCACAGGGGGCAGTCAGCCCCAGCATTTT.